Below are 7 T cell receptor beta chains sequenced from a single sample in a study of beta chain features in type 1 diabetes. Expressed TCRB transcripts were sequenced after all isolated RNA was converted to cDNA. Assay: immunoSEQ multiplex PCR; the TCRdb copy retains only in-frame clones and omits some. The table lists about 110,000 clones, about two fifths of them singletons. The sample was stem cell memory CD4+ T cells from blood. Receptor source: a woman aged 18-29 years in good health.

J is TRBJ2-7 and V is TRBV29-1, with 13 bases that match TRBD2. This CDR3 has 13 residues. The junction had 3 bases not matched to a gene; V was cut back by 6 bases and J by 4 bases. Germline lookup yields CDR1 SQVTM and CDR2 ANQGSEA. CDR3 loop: CSVGGLAGYEQYF. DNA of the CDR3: TGCAGCGTGGGGGGACTAGCGGGATACGAGCAGTACTTC.

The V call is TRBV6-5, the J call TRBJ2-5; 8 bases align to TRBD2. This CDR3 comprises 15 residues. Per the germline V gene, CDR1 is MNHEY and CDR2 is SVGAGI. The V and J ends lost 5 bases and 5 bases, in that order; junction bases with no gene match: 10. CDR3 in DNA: TGTGCCAGCAGTGGGAAGCGGGAGAGGGGGGAGACCCAGTACTTC. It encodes CASSGKRERGETQYF.

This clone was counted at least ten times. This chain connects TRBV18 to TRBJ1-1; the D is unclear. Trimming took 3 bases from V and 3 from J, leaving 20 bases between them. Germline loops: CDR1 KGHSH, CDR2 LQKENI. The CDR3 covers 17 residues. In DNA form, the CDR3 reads TGTGCCAGCTCACCCTCCCCGGGGAGATTGGCTGACACTGAAGCTTTCTTT. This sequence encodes CASSPSPGRLADTEAFF.

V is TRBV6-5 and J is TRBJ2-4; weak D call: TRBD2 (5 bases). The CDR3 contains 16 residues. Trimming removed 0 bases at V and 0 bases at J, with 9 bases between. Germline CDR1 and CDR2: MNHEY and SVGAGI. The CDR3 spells CASSYSGVLAKNIQYF. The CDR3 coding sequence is TGTGCCAGCAGTTACTCCGGGGTATTAGCCAAAAACATTCAGTACTTC.

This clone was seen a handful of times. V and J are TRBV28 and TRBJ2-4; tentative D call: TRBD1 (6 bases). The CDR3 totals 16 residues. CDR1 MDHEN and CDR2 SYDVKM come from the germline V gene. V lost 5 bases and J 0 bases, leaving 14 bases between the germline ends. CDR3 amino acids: CASSQTGNRAKNIQYF. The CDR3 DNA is TGTGCCAGCAGTCAGACAGGCAATAGAGCCAAAAACATTCAGTACTTC.

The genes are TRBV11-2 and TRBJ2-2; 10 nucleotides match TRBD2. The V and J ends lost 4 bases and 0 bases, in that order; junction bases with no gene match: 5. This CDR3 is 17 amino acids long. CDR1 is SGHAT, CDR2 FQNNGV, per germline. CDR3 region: CASSSLAGVANTGELFF. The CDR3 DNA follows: TGTGCCAGCAGCTCTCTAGCGGGGGTCGCGAACACCGGGGAGCTGTTTTTT.

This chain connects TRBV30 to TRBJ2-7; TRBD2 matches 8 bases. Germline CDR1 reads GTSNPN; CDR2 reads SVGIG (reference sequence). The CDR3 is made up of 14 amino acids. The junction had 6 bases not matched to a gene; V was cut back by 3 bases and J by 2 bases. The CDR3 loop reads CAWRHSGRAYEQYF. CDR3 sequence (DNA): TGTGCCTGGAGGCACAGCGGGAGAGCCTACGAGCAGTACTTC.